This T cell receptor (beta chain) emerged from a study of T cell responses to AZD1222 COVID-19 vaccine. Whole-study findings and limits: Recipients of two AZD1222 doses showed rising Spike-specific TCR breadth and depth. CD4 TCRs associated with vaccination spanned spike, dominating at 160-218 and 743-854.

Measured with immunoSEQ multiplex PCR; TCRdb has only the in-frame clones, and not every one. The sample contains about 140,000 clones, around 90% of which appear only once. As to this clone: What it binds is unknown. Within the sample, other DNA sequences also encode this same CDR3.

The sequencing here drew on peripheral blood, taken 28 days after the second AZD1222 dose. The TCR comes from an adult who received the AZD1222 COVID-19 vaccine.

CDR3 nucleotides: TGTGCCAGTAGTGGGACAGGGGGCAATCAGCCCCAGCATTTT. It is translated as CASSGTGGNQPQHF. The gene calls are TRBV19 and TRBJ1-5, with 10 bases matching TRBD1. The germline gives CDR1 LNHDA, CDR2 SQIVND (reference sequence). This CDR3 has 14 amino acids. J was trimmed by 2 bases and V by 5 bases; bases with no gene match: 0.